This TCR beta chain was retrieved from a study of cytomegalovirus exposure and HLA in healthy donors. Notes on this clone: Antigen: not known. The junction departs from germline at one end; a sequencing error may be responsible.

PCR involved 60 Vbeta and 13 Jbeta primers. The assay was immunoSEQ multiplex PCR, and TCRdb's table has in-frame clones only and misses some. The sample includes approximately 150,000 clones, approximately 80% of them seen just once. Study-level results: A few CMV-associated chains proved CMV antigen-specific in vitro.

Looked up from germline, CDR1 is MNHEY and CDR2 is SVGAGI. The CDR3 extends over 9 amino acids. The gene calls are TRBV6-5 and TRBJ2-1; D might be TRBD2 (6 bases). The origin of this receptor is a man in his late teens or twenties in good health and CMV-seronegative. What was sequenced was PBMCs. The CDR3, as DNA: TGTGCCAGCGGGGCGGGGCCAATCTTC. This encodes CASGAGPIF.